These 24 T cell receptor beta chains came from one sample sequenced in a study of OX40 agonist ivuxolimab in advanced cancers. The data were produced by immunoSEQ multiplex PCR, yet TCRdb's version contains in-frame clones alone and is incomplete. Of 60,000 to 80,000 clones in the sample, around 82% are singletons; the top ten hold around 4.5%. The sequenced sample was CD4+ or CD8+ T cells sorted from blood, obtained in a trial of the OX40 agonist ivuxolimab. Receptors were obtained from an adult with an advanced solid tumor such as melanoma, head and neck, liver or kidney cancer.

J is TRBJ2-5 and V is TRBV2; D uncertain. CDR3 length equals 14 residues. The germline gives CDR1 SNHLY, CDR2 FYNNEI. V gave up 4 bases and J gave up 4 bases, with 13 bases separating them. CDR3 protein: CASSGLLTRETQYF. CDR3 in DNA: TGTGCCAGCAGTGGCCTTCTTACTCGAGAGACCCAGTACTTC.

This clone appeared once. CDR3 nucleotides: TGTGCCAGCAGCTTAATCGCTGGACGGCAATCTTCGAACACCGGGGAGCTGTTTTTT. Translating it yields CASSLIAGRQSSNTGELFF. The chain employs TRBV11-2 and TRBJ2-2; D is ambiguous. CDR3 length: 19 amino acids. Trimming took 2 bases from V and 0 from J, leaving 19 bases between them. CDR1 SGHAT and CDR2 FQNNGV come from the germline V gene.

This clone was detected only once. The V and J genes are TRBV27 and TRBJ1-6, with D maybe TRBD1 (5 bases). The V end was cut by 1 base, the J end by 4 bases, with 8 bases between. This CDR3 comprises 15 residues. CDR1 MNHEY and CDR2 SMNVEV come from the germline V gene (reference sequence). The DNA for the CDR3 is TGTGCCAGCAGTTTATTGGGGCAATATAATTCACCCCTCCACTTT. It translates to CASSLLGQYNSPLHF.

The rearrangement joins TRBV5-1 to TRBJ2-2, with 8 bases lining up with TRBD1. The CDR3 loop spans 15 amino acids. Germline V gene lookup returns CDR1 SGHRS and CDR2 YFSETQ. V lost 0 bases to trimming and J lost 7 bases; unmatched junction nucleotides: 5. CDR3: CASSLADRAYGELFF. The CDR3 coding sequence is TGCGCCAGCAGCTTGGCGGACAGGGCCTACGGGGAGCTGTTTTTT.

This sequence joins TRBV15 and TRBJ2-2, with D unclear. CDR1 is LNHNV, CDR2 YYDKDF, per germline (reference sequence). Between the trimmed V and J ends, which lost 2 bases and 0 bases, there was a span of 10 bases. The CDR3 has 16 residues. The CDR3 spells CATSRTDGSNTGELFF. The CDR3 DNA is TGTGCCACCAGCAGAACGGACGGATCGAACACCGGGGAGCTGTTTTTT.

The V call is TRBV28, the J call TRBJ1-1, with 10 nucleotides matching TRBD1. J lost 4 bases, V lost 7 bases, and 3 bases had no gene match. This CDR3 comprises 13 residues. Germline V gene data show CDR1 as MDHEN and CDR2 as SYDVKM. CDR3 coding DNA: TGTGCCAGCAAACGGACAGGGGGCACTGAAGCTTTCTTT. Translation: CASKRTGGTEAFF.

This chain connects TRBV15 to TRBJ2-5; the D gene could be TRBD1 or TRBD2 (5 bases each). Germline V gene sequence: CDR1 LNHNV, CDR2 YYDKDF (reference sequence). The CDR3 has 14 residues. V lost 6 bases and J lost 4, with 15 bases in between. The CDR3 reads CATSVVGDGETQYF. In DNA form, the CDR3 reads TGTGCCACCAGTGTCGTGGGGGATGGAGAGACCCAGTACTTC.

The chain recombines TRBV5-1 with TRBJ2-2; D is unclear. The CDR3 loop spans 17 amino acids. V lost 5 bases and J 3 bases, leaving 20 bases between the germline ends. Germline lookup yields CDR1 SGHRS and CDR2 YFSETQ. CDR3 DNA sequence: TGCGCCAGCAGAAAGTCGCGAACCATGGGCCACACCGGGGAGCTGTTTTTT. Translation gives CASRKSRTMGHTGELFF.

This clone showed up just once. The rearrangement uses TRBV5-6 and TRBJ1-3, with D uncertain. Germline V CDR1 and CDR2: SGHDT, YYEEEE. Trimming removed 4 bases at V and 3 bases at J, with 14 bases between. CDR3 length: 15 amino acids. The CDR3 here is CASSLIGRGGNTIYF. As DNA, the CDR3 is TGTGCCAGCAGCCTCATAGGGAGAGGTGGAAACACCATATATTTT.

J is TRBJ1-1 and V is TRBV6-5, with 7 bases fitting TRBD1. Germline CDR1 and CDR2: MNHEY and SVGAGI. V lost 4 bases to trimming and J lost 4 bases; unmatched junction nucleotides: 12. This CDR3 contains 16 residues. The CDR3: CASSSRVGGLGTEAFF. Here the CDR3 DNA reads TGTGCCAGCAGTTCCCGGGTAGGGGGCTTGGGCACTGAAGCTTTCTTT.

The V call is TRBV7-3, the J call TRBJ2-2; tentative D call: TRBD2 (7 bases). The CDR3 totals 15 residues. CDR1 SGHTA and CDR2 FQGTGA come from the germline V gene. Trimming cost V 7 bases and J 1 base, with 13 bases left between them. CDR3 amino acids: CASTPGGWNTGELFF. The CDR3 DNA follows: TGTGCCAGCACACCGGGGGGCTGGAACACCGGGGAGCTGTTTTTT.

CDR3 coding DNA: TGTGCCAGCAGTGTAACTAGCCCGGGCTCCTACGAGCAGTACTTC. It codes for CASSVTSPGSYEQYF. This chain uses TRBV2 with TRBJ2-7, with a weak D call TRBD2 (6 bases). Trimming left V 4 bases short and J 0 bases short, with 13 bases between. This CDR3 region has 15 residues. Germline lookup yields CDR1 SNHLY and CDR2 FYNNEI.

The J gene is TRBJ1-2, the V gene TRBV28, with TRBD1 matching over 9 bases. CDR1 and CDR2 from the germline V gene are MDHEN and SYDVKM. Trimming cost V 8 bases and J 6 bases; bases outside gene matches: 13. This CDR3 comprises 15 residues. The CDR3 sequence is CASARLSGTGNGYTF. The CDR3 DNA follows: TGTGCCAGCGCCCGGTTGAGCGGGACAGGGAATGGCTACACCTTC.

The chain is built from TRBV5-6 and TRBJ1-1; D remains ambiguous. Germline V gives CDR1 SGHDT, CDR2 YYEEEE. This CDR3 comprises 14 residues. V lost 4 bases and J lost 2, with 12 bases in between. This CDR3 is CASSPRVTNTEAFF. For the CDR3, the DNA is TGTGCCAGCAGCCCTAGGGTAACTAACACTGAAGCTTTCTTT.

The gene calls are TRBV7-2 and TRBJ2-5; 8 nucleotides line up with TRBD2. V was clipped by 3 bases and J by 6 bases; unmatched bases: 6. CDR1 and CDR2 from the germline V gene are SGHTA and FQGNSA. The CDR3 has 14 residues. The CDR3 sequence is CASSFGLAVKTQYF. As DNA, the CDR3 is TGTGCCAGCAGCTTTGGACTAGCAGTAAAGACCCAGTACTTC.

V and J are TRBV5-1 and TRBJ2-5, with 11 bases aligning to TRBD1. The germline V gene has CDR1 SGHRS and CDR2 YFSETQ. The V gene end was trimmed by 6 bases and the J gene end by 4 bases; junction bases not matched to a gene: 11. The CDR3 loop spans 16 amino acids. The chain's CDR3 is CASKISGTGGLETQYF. DNA of the CDR3: TGCGCCAGCAAAATTTCCGGGACAGGGGGACTAGAGACCCAGTACTTC.

This clone has a single count. The CDR3 DNA reads TGTGCCAGCAGCTTAGATGGGTCTCCCGTTACCGGGGAGCAGTACTTC. Its protein is CASSLDGSPVTGEQYF. This rearrangement joins TRBV7-2 to TRBJ2-7, with D unresolved. V was shortened by 1 base and J by 7 bases, with 20 bases between the two germline ends. Per germline, CDR1 SGHTA and CDR2 FQGNSA. There are 16 residues in the CDR3. Based on the CDR3 plus reference TRBV7-2 and TRBJ2-7, the full variable domain is GAGVSQSPSNKVTEKGKDVELRCDPISGHTALYWYRQSLGQGLEFLIYFQGNSAPDKSGLPSDRFSAERTGGSVSTLTIQRTQQEDSAVYLCASSLDGSPVTGEQYFGPGTRLTVT.

This clone was observed once. The rearrangement joins TRBV9 to TRBJ1-3; a possible D gene is TRBD1 (5 bases). The length of the CDR3 is 14 residues. The V gene's germline CDR1 is SGDLS and CDR2 YYNGEE. The V end lost 0 bases, the J end lost 4 bases, and 8 bases lay between the germline ends. CDR3 region: CASSVGGTGNTIYF. CDR3 DNA: TGTGCCAGCAGCGTAGGGGGGACCGGAAACACCATATATTTT. The full variable domain, its missing parts supplied by reference TRBV9 and TRBJ1-3, is DSGVTQTPKHLITATGQRVTLRCSPRSGDLSVYWYQQSLDQGLQFLIQYYNGEERAKGNILERFSAQQFPDLHSELNLSSLELGDSALYFCASSVGGTGNTIYFGEGSWLTVV.

This chain uses TRBV6-1 with TRBJ2-1; D is tentatively TRBD1 or TRBD2 (6 bases each). Germline CDR1 reads MNHNS; CDR2 reads SASEGT. There are 15 residues in the CDR3. Deletions cut 0 bases from V and 6 bases from J, with 12 bases between. The CDR3: CASSEAGGPFNEQFF. CDR3 sequence (DNA): TGTGCCAGCAGTGAAGCCGGGGGCCCTTTCAATGAGCAGTTCTTC.

V and J are TRBV6-6 and TRBJ1-2; 7 bases are shared with TRBD1. The CDR3 runs 15 residues. J gave up 6 bases and V 7 bases, and 14 bases lay outside the gene matches. The V gene's germline CDR1 is MNHNY and CDR2 SVGAGI (reference sequence). DNA for the CDR3: TGTGCCAGCACCCTCATACGACAGGGAGGAGATGGCTACACCTTC. Translation: CASTLIRQGGDGYTF.

This clone occurred once. The chain is built from TRBV5-4 and TRBJ1-2; D unresolved. Germline CDR1 and CDR2: SGHNT and YYREEE (reference sequence). The CDR3 runs 13 residues. Between the trimmed V and J ends, which lost 0 bases and 2 bases, there was a span of 5 bases. The CDR3: CASSLEGNYGYTF. CDR3 bases: TGTGCCAGCAGCTTGGAAGGCAACTATGGCTACACCTTC.

The chain joins TRBV4-2 to TRBJ1-1; D is possibly TRBD1 (6 bases). Germline V gene sequence: CDR1 LGHNA, CDR2 YNFKEQ. The CDR3 contains 15 residues. Deletions cut 3 bases from V and 3 bases from J, with 14 bases between. The CDR3 spells CASSHSGGIDTEAFF. The CDR3 bases are TGTGCCAGCAGCCACTCGGGGGGCATAGACACTGAAGCTTTCTTT.

The chain carries TRBV5-6 and TRBJ1-2; TRBD1 matches at 7 bases. Germline CDR1 SGHDT, CDR2 YYEEEE. The CDR3 contains 15 residues. V shed 0 bases and J 6 bases; nucleotides not matched to a gene: 8. The CDR3 sequence is CASSLGRIGQDGYTF. DNA for the CDR3: TGTGCCAGCAGCTTGGGGAGGATCGGACAGGATGGCTACACCTTC.

V usage is TRBV6-1 and J usage is TRBJ1-4; D call uncertain. V was shortened by 7 bases and J by 4 bases, with 13 bases between the two germline ends. The CDR3 is 14 residues long. Germline CDR1 and CDR2: MNHNS and SASEGT. The DNA of the CDR3 is TGTGCCAGCAACCCGACGACCTATAATGAAAAACTGTTTTTT. The encoded protein is CASNPTTYNEKLFF.